Presented here are 29 T cell receptor beta chains from one specimen sequenced in a study of T-cell reconstitution after alpha-beta-depleted transplantation in children. Unique molecular identifiers featured in how the TCRbeta library was prepared. TCRdb processed the PCR reads anew with MiXCR; each CDR3 protein has one entry. The sample holds approximately 290,000 distinct CDR3 sequences, roughly 12% seen once. The sequencing here drew on peripheral blood, taken 180 days after TCRalphabeta/CD19-depleted stem cell transplant. Receptor source: a male patient aged 2 to 10 who had a stem cell transplant for chronic granulomatous disease, so the T cells may come from the graft donor.

In this sample, this clonotype turned up many times. The CDR3 here is CASSLGVRNQPQHF. The CDR3, as DNA: TGTGCCAGCAGCCTAGGGGTACGAAATCAGCCCCAGCATTTT. This sequence joins TRBV6-2 or TRBV6-3 and TRBJ1-5; D perhaps matches TRBD1 (5 bases). The CDR3 is 14 residues long. Trimming stripped 6 bases from V and 4 bases from J, with 13 bases between. In germline, CDR1 is MNHEY, CDR2 SVGEGT.

Ten or more counts support this clonotype. The chain employs TRBV20-1 and TRBJ2-1, with D possibly being TRBD1 or TRBD2 (5 bases each). This CDR3 comprises 15 residues. Germline CDR1 is DFQATT and CDR2 is SNEGSKA (reference sequence). V dropped 5 bases and J dropped 6 bases, with 20 bases sitting between them. The chain's CDR3 is CSAAGPNTRGNEQFF. The CDR3 DNA reads as TGCAGTGCTGCCGGCCCAAATACTAGGGGCAATGAGCAGTTCTTC.

This clonotype was observed at least ten times. The V gene is TRBV4-1, the J gene TRBJ2-1; 10 bases fit TRBD2. CDR1 MGHRA and CDR2 YSYEKL come from the germline V gene. The trim removed 0 bases at V and 0 bases at J, leaving 5 bases unmatched. This CDR3 contains 18 residues. In DNA, the CDR3 is TGCGCCAGCAGCCAAGATAAGGGACTAGCGAACTCCTACAATGAGCAGTTCTTC. Amino acid sequence: CASSQDKGLANSYNEQFF.

This clonotype appeared once. The chain recombines TRBV20-1 with TRBJ1-6; D is possibly TRBD1 (6 bases). CDR3 length: 14 amino acids. The germline V gene has CDR1 DFQATT and CDR2 SNEGSKA (reference sequence). V lost 5 bases and J lost 7, with 15 bases in between. CDR3 residues: CSAGAGTQNSPLHF. The DNA of the CDR3 is TGCAGTGCTGGAGCCGGGACACAGAATTCACCCCTCCACTTT.

In this sample, this clonotype turned up a few times. The rearrangement uses TRBV14 and TRBJ2-3; no clear D gene. Germline V gene sequence: CDR1 SGHDN, CDR2 FVKESK. There are 13 residues in the CDR3. The CDR3, as DNA: TGTGCTGTATCTCGGCAGGGCACAGATACGCAGTATTTT. Its protein is CAVSRQGTDTQYF.

This clonotype was recorded many times. V and J are TRBV24-1 and TRBJ2-1; possible D gene TRBD2, 6 bases. This CDR3 spans 14 amino acids. V was shortened by 6 bases and J by 6 bases, with 14 bases between the two germline ends. Germline values: CDR1 KGHDR, CDR2 SFDVKD. CDR3 sequence: CATSQRGGGNEQFF. The CDR3 coding sequence is TGTGCCACCAGTCAGAGGGGAGGAGGCAATGAGCAGTTCTTC.

For this clonotype: A much larger clone sits a single nucleotide away, making a read error possible. The chain couples TRBV28 to TRBJ1-1; tentative D call: TRBD1 (6 bases). The CDR3 is 17 amino acids. Germline V CDR1 and CDR2: MDHEN, SYDVKM. V was clipped by 5 bases and J by 4 bases, with 23 bases between them. The CDR3 is CASSVVGRGLSGTEAFF. For the CDR3, the DNA is TGTGCCAGCAGTGTAGTGGGCAGGGGCCTGTCCGGCACTGAAGCTTTCTTT.

This clonotype was seen ten or more times. This chain links TRBV12-3 or TRBV12-4 with TRBJ2-2; 8 bases fit TRBD2. The trim removed 5 bases at V and 3 bases at J, leaving 11 bases unmatched. The CDR3 is made up of 17 amino acids. The CDR3 protein is CASSPSGGAGDTGELFF. The CDR3 nucleotides read TGTGCCAGCAGTCCGTCGGGGGGAGCGGGAGACACCGGGGAGCTGTTTTTT.

Comments on this clonotype: A much larger clone differs by one base, so this may be a read error. The chain links TRBV15 to TRBJ2-7; 9 nucleotides agree with TRBD1. Losses at the gene ends were 0 bases for V and 5 bases for J; bases not matched to a gene: 8. The germline CDR1 and CDR2 sequences are LNHNV and YYDKDF (reference sequence). The CDR3 consists of 16 residues. The CDR3 DNA reads TGTGCCACCAGCAGAGATGGGGACAGGGTCCAGCACGAGCAGTACTTC. This encodes CATSRDGDRVQHEQYF.

By its share, this clonotype is medium-sized (0.01 to 0.1%). The chain employs TRBV7-9 and TRBJ2-1; 13 nucleotides match TRBD2. Germline loops: CDR1 SEHNR, CDR2 FQNEAQ (reference sequence). There are 16 residues in the CDR3. J lost 6 bases, V lost 2 bases, and 4 bases had no gene match. CDR3: CASSLWGLAGSNEQFF. In DNA, the CDR3 is TGTGCCAGCAGCTTATGGGGACTAGCGGGGTCCAATGAGCAGTTCTTC.

This clonotype was seen at least ten times. The rearrangement joins TRBV7-8 to TRBJ1-4; D may be TRBD1 (5 bases). Germline lookup yields CDR1 SGHVS and CDR2 FQNEAQ. Between the trimmed V and J ends, which lost 2 bases and 1 base, there was a span of 8 bases. The CDR3 runs to 15 residues. CDR3 sequence: CASSLRRGTNEKLFF. Written as DNA, the CDR3 is TGTGCCAGCAGCTTAAGAAGGGGAACTAATGAAAAACTGTTTTTT.

This clonotype has ten or more counts. The CDR3 protein is CSALSRLGGYTF. The CDR3 bases are TGCAGTGCCCTATCCAGGCTTGGTGGCTACACCTTC. The chain carries TRBV20-1 and TRBJ1-2; D remains ambiguous. V shed 6 bases and J shed 7 bases, with 15 bases lying between them. CDR3 length: 12 residues. Germline assignment: CDR1 DFQATT and CDR2 SNEGSKA (reference sequence).

This clonotype was observed many times. The chain carries TRBV4-1 and TRBJ2-3, with TRBD2 identical over 8 bases. Unmatched junction bases numbered 10, after V lost 1 base and J lost 4 bases. Germline CDR1 reads MGHRA; CDR2 reads YSYEKL. The CDR3 has 17 residues. The CDR3 region has the DNA TGCGCCAGCAGCCAAGGGGCCGGAGGGACTAGAGCAGATACGCAGTATTTT. Its translation is CASSQGAGGTRADTQYF.

Many counts were recorded for this clonotype. J is TRBJ2-7 and V is TRBV21-1; the table's TRBD2 call for D was not verified on the DNA. TRBV21-1 is labeled a pseudogene. The CDR3 length is 11 residues. The CDR3 region has the DNA TGTGCCGGTCGACTACTCTACGAGCAGTACTTC. Its translation is CAGRLLYEQYF.

Many counts were recorded for this clonotype. The chain links TRBV9 to TRBJ2-6; D is undetermined. Germline loops: CDR1 SGDLS, CDR2 YYNGEE. Trimming pared 3 bases from V and 0 bases from J, leaving 16 bases between. The CDR3 has 18 amino acids. The CDR3 protein is CASSANYEVSSGANVLTF. The DNA for the CDR3 is TGTGCCAGCAGCGCAAATTACGAAGTCAGCTCTGGGGCCAACGTCCTGACTTTC. The entire variable domain, with the rest obtained from reference TRBV9 and TRBJ2-6, is as follows: DSGVTQTPKHLITATGQRVTLRCSPRSGDLSVYWYQQSLDQGLQFLIQYYNGEERAKGNILERFSAQQFPDLHSELNLSSLELGDSALYFCASSANYEVSSGANVLTFGAGSRLTVL.

This clonotype was seen ten or more times. This rearrangement joins TRBV7-9 to TRBJ2-1; 7 positions agree with TRBD1. V lost 3 bases, J lost 1 base, and 9 bases stayed unmatched. CDR3 length equals 17 residues. Germline-derived CDR1 and CDR2 are SEHNR and FQNEAQ (reference sequence). The CDR3 nucleotides read TGTGCCAGCAGCTTGCGTTATAGGGGGCTATCCTACAATGAGCAGTTCTTC. It is translated as CASSLRYRGLSYNEQFF.

The table lists this clonotype with many counts. This chain links TRBV7-6 with TRBJ2-1; TRBD1 agrees at 8 bases. The CDR3 is made up of 15 amino acids. Germline lookup yields CDR1 SGHVS and CDR2 FNYEAQ. Unmatched junction bases numbered 5, after V lost 1 base and J lost 6 bases. The CDR3 nucleotides read TGTGCCAGCAGCTTAGGCGATACAGGGGGCAATGAGCAGTTCTTC. It translates to CASSLGDTGGNEQFF.

This clonotype was picked up many times. The chain uses TRBV11-2 and TRBJ1-4, with D hard to call. This CDR3 region has 16 residues. CDR1 is SGHAT, CDR2 FQNNGV, per germline. Trimming took 1 base from V and 0 from J, leaving 9 bases between them. In nucleotides, the CDR3 is TGTGCCAGCAGCTTAGGCGATATTGCAACTAATGAAAAACTGTTTTTT. Protein sequence: CASSLGDIATNEKLFF.

This clonotype occurred many times. The chain links TRBV29-1 to TRBJ1-1; no clear D. With 3 bases removed from V and 5 bases from J, the gap between germline ends came to 7 bases. In germline, CDR1 is SQVTM, CDR2 ANQGSEA. The CDR3 has 11 residues. The CDR3: CSVELVTEAFF. CDR3 in DNA: TGCAGCGTTGAGTTGGTAACTGAAGCTTTCTTT.

This clonotype appeared many times. The J gene is TRBJ1-1, the V gene TRBV28, with TRBD1 matching 8 bases. This CDR3 is built from 15 residues. With V trimmed by 6 bases and J by 0 bases, 6 bases remained unmatched. Germline V gene data show CDR1 as MDHEN and CDR2 as SYDVKM. Here the CDR3 DNA reads TGTGCCAGCAGCTCAGGGGGCTTAATGAACACTGAAGCTTTCTTT. Its translation is CASSSGGLMNTEAFF.

Ten or more counts support this clonotype. The chain joins TRBV27 to TRBJ2-3; D unclear. This CDR3 spans 13 amino acids. V was trimmed by 4 bases and J by 5 bases, leaving 10 bases between them. Germline values: CDR1 MNHEY, CDR2 SMNVEV (reference sequence). CDR3 nucleotides: TGTGCCAGCAGTTCAAACCAGAGAGATACGCAGTATTTT. The encoded protein is CASSSNQRDTQYF.

This clonotype was seen ten or more times. The chain combines TRBV24-1 with TRBJ2-3; tentative D call: TRBD2 (6 bases). The V end was cut by 4 bases, the J end by 0 bases, with 16 bases between. CDR3 length: 17 amino acids. The V gene's germline CDR1 is KGHDR and CDR2 SFDVKD. This CDR3 is CATSDRRDGFSTDTQYF. The DNA of the CDR3 is TGTGCCACCAGTGACCGGAGGGACGGCTTCAGCACAGATACGCAGTATTTT.

At least ten counts were recorded for this clonotype. The V call is TRBV15, the J call TRBJ2-5; tentatively, D is TRBD2 (5 bases). In germline, CDR1 is LNHNV, CDR2 YYDKDF (reference sequence). Trimming took 1 base from V and 5 from J, leaving 8 bases between them. The CDR3 sequence is 13 residues long. Here the CDR3 reads CATSRASPETQYF. The CDR3 nucleotides are TGTGCCACCAGCAGAGCTAGCCCTGAGACCCAGTACTTC.

This clonotype showed up many times. The chain couples TRBV12-3 or TRBV12-4 to TRBJ2-3, with D possibly being TRBD2 (6 bases). Deletions cut 2 bases from V and 1 base from J, with 22 bases between. The CDR3 length is 19 residues. CDR3 DNA sequence: TGTGCCAGCAGTTTACGAACAGGAACCCCGGGACTTGGCACAGATACGCAGTATTTT. Translated: CASSLRTGTPGLGTDTQYF.

This clonotype was observed at least ten times. CDR3 amino acids: CASRGAGTGELFF. In DNA form, the CDR3 reads TGTGCCAGCAGGGGCGCGGGCACCGGGGAGCTGTTTTTT. The J gene is TRBJ2-2, the V gene TRBV12-3 or TRBV12-4; D is perhaps TRBD2 (5 bases). V was trimmed by 6 bases and J by 4 bases, leaving 9 bases between them. The CDR3 runs to 13 residues.

This clonotype came up many times. The chain uses TRBV15 and TRBJ2-7, with 10 positions matching TRBD1. The CDR3 has 14 residues. The V gene's germline CDR1 is LNHNV and CDR2 YYDKDF (reference sequence). V trimming: 4 bases; J trimming: 4 bases; junction bases outside the gene matches: 4. The CDR3 region has the DNA TGTGCCACCAGCATTGACAGGGGGCCGTACGAGCAGTACTTC. As protein: CATSIDRGPYEQYF.

There are many counts of this clonotype. V gene TRBV7-6 combines with J gene TRBJ2-7; TRBD1 matches 7 bases. Germline V gives CDR1 SGHVS, CDR2 FNYEAQ. V gave up 5 bases and J gave up 3 bases; unmatched junction bases: 4. The CDR3 contains 13 residues. The CDR3 DNA follows: TGTGCCAGCAGCCCGGGACAGAACTACGAGCAGTACTTC. The encoded protein is CASSPGQNYEQYF.

This clonotype was found a few times. This rearrangement joins TRBV27 to TRBJ1-2, with D possibly matching TRBD1 (6 bases). Germline V gene lookup returns CDR1 MNHEY and CDR2 SMNVEV (reference sequence). This CDR3 comprises 15 residues. With 6 bases removed from V and 8 bases from J, the gap between germline ends came to 22 bases. The CDR3 sequence is CASRKNRDTVQGYTF. CDR3 sequence (DNA): TGTGCCAGCAGAAAAAACCGGGACACCGTTCAGGGCTACACCTTC.

This clonotype has at least ten counts. This chain uses TRBV6-2 or TRBV6-3 with TRBJ2-5, with TRBD2 as a possible D gene (5 bases). Trimming stripped 2 bases from V and 6 bases from J, with 10 bases between. The CDR3 runs to 13 residues. CDR1 is MNHEY, CDR2 SVGEGT, per germline. CDR3 nucleotide sequence: TGTGCCAGCAGTTACGTGGGGAGACAGACCCAGTACTTC. This gives the protein CASSYVGRQTQYF.